This T cell receptor beta chain was sequenced in a study of T cell clonotyping in hematopoietic cell transplantation. The wider study: Recipients' pretransplant samples followed cytoreduction. Study conclusions and caveats: Higher Inverse Simpson Index values in graft donor and pretransplant recipient predicted broader posttransplant TCR diversity. Pathologically expanded recipient clonotypes increased progressively from day 30 to day 180 as diversity fell. CD4 and CD8 repertoire contributions could not be separated without sorting.

The repertoire was sequenced with immunoSEQ multiplex PCR; TCRdb's copy has only in-frame clones and lacks some. The table includes more than 8,000 clones, approximately 84% detected once. The time point denotes: recipient sample about 28 days before transplant, after cytoreduction. The CDR3 spans 15 residues. Germline loops: CDR1 SGHDN, CDR2 FVKESK. V shed 1 base and J shed 8 bases, with 17 bases lying between them. Worth noting for this clone: What it recognizes is unknown.

This TCR was recovered from an older woman with acute myeloid leukemia. Some clones in this sample may be carry-over from other donors' samples. The chain uses TRBV14 and TRBJ1-1; D may be TRBD1 (5 bases). Material: peripheral blood mononuclear cells, obtained before stem cell transplant. The CDR3 is CASSQGIGVPDEAFF. The CDR3, as DNA: TGTGCCAGCAGCCAAGGGATAGGGGTCCCGGACGAAGCTTTCTTT.